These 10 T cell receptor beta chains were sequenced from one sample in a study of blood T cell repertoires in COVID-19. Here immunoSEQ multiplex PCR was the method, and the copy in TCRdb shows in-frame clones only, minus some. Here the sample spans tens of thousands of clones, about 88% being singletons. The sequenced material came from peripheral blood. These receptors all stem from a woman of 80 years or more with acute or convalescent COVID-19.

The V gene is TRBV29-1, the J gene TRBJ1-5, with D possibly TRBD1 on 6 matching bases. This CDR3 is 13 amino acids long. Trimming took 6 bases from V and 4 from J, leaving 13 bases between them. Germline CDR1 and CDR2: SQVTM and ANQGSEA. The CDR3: CSVSAGANQPQHF. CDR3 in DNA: TGCAGCGTGTCGGCGGGGGCGAATCAGCCCCAGCATTTT.

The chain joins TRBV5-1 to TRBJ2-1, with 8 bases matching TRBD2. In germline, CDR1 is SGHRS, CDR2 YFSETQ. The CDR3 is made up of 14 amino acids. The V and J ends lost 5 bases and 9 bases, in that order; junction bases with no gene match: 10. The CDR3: CASSSGNLQGEQFF. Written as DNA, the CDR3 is TGCGCCAGCAGTAGCGGGAACTTACAAGGTGAGCAGTTCTTC.

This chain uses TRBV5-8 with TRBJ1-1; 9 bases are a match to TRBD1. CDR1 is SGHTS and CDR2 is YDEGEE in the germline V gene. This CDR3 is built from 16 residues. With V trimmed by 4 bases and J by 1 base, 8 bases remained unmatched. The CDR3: CASSQPGQGKNTEAFF. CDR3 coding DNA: TGTGCCAGCAGCCAACCTGGACAGGGGAAGAACACTGAAGCTTTCTTT.

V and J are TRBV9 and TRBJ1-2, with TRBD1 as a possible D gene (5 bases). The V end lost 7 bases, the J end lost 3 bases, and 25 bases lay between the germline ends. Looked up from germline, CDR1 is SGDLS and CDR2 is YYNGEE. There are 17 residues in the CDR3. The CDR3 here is CASSRGSFGGSHYGYTF. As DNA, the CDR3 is TGTGCCAGCTCCCGTGGGTCGTTTGGGGGGTCCCACTATGGCTACACCTTC.

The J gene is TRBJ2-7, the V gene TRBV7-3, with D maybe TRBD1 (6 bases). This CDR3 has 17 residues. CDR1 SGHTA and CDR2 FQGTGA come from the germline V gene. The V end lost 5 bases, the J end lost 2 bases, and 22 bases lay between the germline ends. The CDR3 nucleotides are TGTGCCAGCAGCCACCCCGGGACACCTATTCTGCCCTACGAGCAGTACTTC. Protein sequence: CASSHPGTPILPYEQYF. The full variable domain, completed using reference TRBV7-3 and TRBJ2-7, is GAGVSQTPSNKVTEKGKYVELRCDPISGHTALYWYRQSLGQGPEFLIYFQGTGAADDSGLPNDRFFAVRPEGSVSTLKIQRTERGDSAVYLCASSHPGTPILPYEQYFGPGTRLTVT.

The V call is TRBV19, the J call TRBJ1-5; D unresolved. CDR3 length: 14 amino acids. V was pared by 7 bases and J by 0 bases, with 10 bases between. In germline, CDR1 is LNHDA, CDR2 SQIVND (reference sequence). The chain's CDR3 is CASINRYSNQPQHF. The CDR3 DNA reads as TGTGCCAGTATTAATCGGTATAGCAATCAGCCCCAGCATTTT. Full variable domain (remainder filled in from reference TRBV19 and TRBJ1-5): DGGITQSPKYLFRKEGQNVTLSCEQNLNHDAMYWYRQDPGQGLRLIYYSQIVNDFQKGDIAEGYSVSREKKESFPLTVTSAQKNPTAFYLCASINRYSNQPQHFGDGTRLSIL.

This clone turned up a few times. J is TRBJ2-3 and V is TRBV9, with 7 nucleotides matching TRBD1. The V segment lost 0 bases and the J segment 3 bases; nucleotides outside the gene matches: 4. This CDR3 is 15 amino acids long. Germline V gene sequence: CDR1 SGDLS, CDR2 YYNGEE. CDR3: CASSVAGGWTDTQYF. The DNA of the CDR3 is TGTGCCAGCAGCGTAGCAGGGGGTTGGACAGATACGCAGTATTTT.

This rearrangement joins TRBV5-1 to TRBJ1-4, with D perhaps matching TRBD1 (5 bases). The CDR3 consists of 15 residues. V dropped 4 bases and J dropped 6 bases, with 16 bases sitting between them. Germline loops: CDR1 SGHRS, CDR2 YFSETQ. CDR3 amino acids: CASSALSGSDEKLFF. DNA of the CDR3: TGCGCCAGCAGCGCCCTATCAGGGTCGGATGAAAAACTGTTTTTT.

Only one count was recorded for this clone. CDR3: CASSELGLGYNEQFF. The CDR3 coding sequence is TGTGCCAGCAGTGAACTGGGGCTGGGGTACAATGAGCAGTTCTTC. V gene TRBV2 combines with J gene TRBJ2-1; TRBD1 is a possible D gene (5 bases). This CDR3 has 15 residues. Per the germline V gene, CDR1 is SNHLY and CDR2 is FYNNEI. V shed 2 bases and J shed 4 bases, with 12 bases lying between them.

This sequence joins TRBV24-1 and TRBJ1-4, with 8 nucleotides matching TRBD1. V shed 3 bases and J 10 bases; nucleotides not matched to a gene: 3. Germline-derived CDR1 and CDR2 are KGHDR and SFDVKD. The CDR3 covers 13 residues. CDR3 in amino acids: CATSDPGGGKLFF. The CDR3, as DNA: TGTGCCACCAGTGATCCAGGGGGCGGAAAACTGTTTTTT.